This record covers a single TCR beta chain. The target of this receptor is not known. It has no much larger one-base neighbor in the sample; base qualities were not kept. The data derive from a study of blood T cells in healthy people across ages (dated by TCRdb to the mid-2010s). For the study in its entirety: In model experiments, roughly one uniquely barcoded TCR beta cDNA molecule per two T cells was captured by template switching. The donors were split into four age groups: young (average around 16 years), middle-aged (39), aged (over 55) and long-lived (under 90). To avoid experimental bias, donors of different ages were spread randomly across the sequencing lanes. The study measured age-related changes in TCR beta repertoire diversity using deep sequencing normalized with unique cDNA molecular identifiers. Using the same blood draw, the study looked at two additional independent replicas of 1 million unique cDNA reads for two donors, one aged 18 to 30 and the other aged 80 or older.

Libraries were built with 5' RACE. Sequencing was performed on an Illumina HiSeq 2500. A second PCR of about 6 to 11 cycles was performed with a sample-barcoded 5' primer and a J-beta primer mix. Each TCR beta cDNA molecule received a unique molecular identifier from a template-switch 5' adaptor carrying 12 random nucleotides. At least 2.5 million CDR3-containing paired-end reads were obtained from each sample. All of the RNA was converted into first-strand cDNA using the Mint cDNA synthesis kit, with a TRBC-specific oligonucleotide serving as the primer. Following uracil-DNA glycosylase treatment, a first 18-cycle PCR with universal primers M1SS and BC2_uni_R was performed on all cDNA. On the study's bioinformatics: Normalization of each sample was performed by random selection of 1 million high-quality reads, each carrying a distinct molecular identifier. Reads with shared molecular identifiers were discarded instead of being binned into consensus sequences. MiTCR, set to a Q25 quality threshold and the strictest error-elimination algorithm, was used for CDR3 identification, clonotype clustering and error correction. A nonparametric unseen species model with Euler transformation was used to estimate lower-bound total TCR beta diversity. The public reads were run again by TCRdb, first through fastp at Q25 and then through MiXCR, and only productive beta chains were kept. Rows are unified per CDR3 protein, each entry keeping the most common DNA and genes. What appears here as the V and J calls and clone size reflects TCRdb's work, not the paper's. Present in this sample are some 320,000 distinct CDR3 sequences, less than 30% of which were seen just once. The ten largest make up approximately 30% of the sample.

What the authors observed across the whole study: Bulk unsorted PBMC profiling prevented conclusive comparison of naive and antigen-experienced compartments. The percentage of naive T cells measured by flow cytometry correlated strongly with observed TCR beta diversity. Compared with the aged group, the long-lived group had more naive CD4+ T cells, fewer expanded clones and increased TCR diversity, a pattern suggesting age selection. Observed TCR beta diversity per million T cells fell roughly linearly with age, and a significant reduction was already apparent by age roughly 40. Estimates of total diversity from one million sequenced T cells were regarded as lower bounds and underestimates. Because the CMV infection status of the donors was unknown, age-related changes in expanded clonotypes may potentially have been confounded.

The roughly 39 donors, aged about 6 to 100 years, were systemically healthy Caucasian individuals from Russia. Each donor gave 9 to 10 milliliters of peripheral blood, collected into EDTA-treated Vacutainer tubes. Ficoll-Paque density-gradient centrifugation was used to isolate PBMCs, with at least 7 million obtained per sample. Total RNA was extracted from PBMCs with Trizol reagent, with at least 5.5 micrograms obtained per sample. Naive CD45RAhigh/CD27high T cell percentages were measured by flow cytometry on a PBMC aliquot from every donor. CDR1 and CDR2 were assigned from the germline V gene as SGHDT and YYEEEE. Including the terminal cysteine and phenylalanine, the CDR3 comprises 12 residues. Only the CDR3 region is kept as DNA, spanning 36 bases read in frame from base 1. Trimming costs V 5 bases and J 4 bases, and their ends lie 9 bases apart.

This TCR was recovered from a woman aged 70 to 79 in good health. Recombination connected TRBV5-6 to TRBJ1-1, with the D gene not clear enough to name. The sequenced sample was blood. The DNA is TGTGCCAGCAGTTGGGTCCTCACTGAAGCTTTCTTT. Its amino acids are CASSWVLTEAFF.